A single sample gave rise to the 20 T cell receptor beta chains below, sequenced in a study of cytomegalovirus exposure and HLA in healthy donors (dated by TCRdb to 2016 to 2017). Libraries were made using the immunoSEQ multiplex PCR assay. For the multiplex PCR, a mixture combining 60 forward primers for TCR Vbeta segments and 13 reverse primers for TCR Jbeta segments was used. This immuneACCESS table, as held by TCRdb, lists in-frame sequences with V and J called but not all clones. Of the missing ones, under half trace to an unresolved V gene in checked studies; the others have no known cause. In all, the sample holds over 150,000 clones, and approximately 71% of those were seen once. Roughly 5% of the sample is in the top ten clones. The sample was PBMCs. All receptors come from a male donor in good health and CMV-seronegative.

The chain has TRBV14 and TRBJ2-5, with D tentatively TRBD2 (5 bases). Germline-derived CDR1 and CDR2 are SGHDN and FVKESK. The germline V and J ends were trimmed by 2 bases and 3 bases, with 13 bases remaining between them. This CDR3 is 15 amino acids long. The DNA for the CDR3 is TGTGCCAGCAGCCAAAGGGCATTGACTAAAGAGACCCAGTACTTC. Its translation is CASSQRALTKETQYF.

Note on this clone: The sample has other DNA sequences that encode this CDR3 too. The V call is TRBV5-1, the J call TRBJ2-2, with 8 bases aligning to TRBD1. CDR1 is SGHRS and CDR2 is YFSETQ in the germline V gene. The CDR3 length is 14 residues. V trimming: 5 bases; J trimming: 1 base; junction bases outside the gene matches: 1. Here the CDR3 DNA reads TGCGCCAGCAGGGGACAGGTGAACACCGGGGAGCTGTTTTTT. As protein: CASRGQVNTGELFF. The variable domain in full, completed from reference TRBV5-1 and TRBJ2-2, reads KAGVTQTPRYLIKTRGQQVTLSCSPISGHRSVSWYQQTPGQGLQFLFEYFSETQRNKGNFPGRFSGRQFSNSRSEMNVSTLELGDSALYLCASRGQVNTGELFFGEGSRLTVL.

The gene calls are TRBV7-9 and TRBJ1-5; 9 positions match TRBD1. Germline V gives CDR1 SEHNR, CDR2 FQNEAQ (reference sequence). The CDR3 runs 19 residues. V lost 5 bases to trimming and J lost 1 base; unmatched junction nucleotides: 15. The CDR3 coding sequence is TGTGCCAGCAGCCCTGTGGACAGGGGAGAAATAGGGAGCAATCAGCCCCAGCATTTT. As protein: CASSPVDRGEIGSNQPQHF.

The chain couples TRBV21-1 to TRBJ1-5; TRBD1 was called by the table and not checked on the DNA. TRBV21-1 has pseudogene status. The CDR3 is made up of 15 amino acids. The CDR3 sequence: CAERDRGYSNQPQHF. CDR3 coding DNA: TGTGCCGAAAGAGACAGGGGGTATAGCAATCAGCCCCAGCATTTT.

The rearrangement links TRBV13 to TRBJ2-7, with TRBD1 matching over 7 bases. The germline CDR1 and CDR2 sequences are PRHDT and FYEKMQ (reference sequence). V shed 4 bases, J shed 4 bases, and the junction held 10 bases outside the gene matches. The CDR3 length is 15 residues. The CDR3 DNA reads TGTGCCAGCAGCTCCCCCGGGACAGATCCGTACGAGCAGTACTTC. It encodes CASSSPGTDPYEQYF. Supplemented by reference TRBV13 and TRBJ2-7, the full variable domain reads AAGVIQSPRHLIKEKRETATLKCYPIPRHDTVYWYQQGPGQDPQFLISFYEKMQSDKGSIPDRFSAQQFSDYHSELNMSSLELGDSALYFCASSSPGTDPYEQYFGPGTRLTVT.

The J gene is TRBJ1-1, the V gene TRBV2, with 8 bases matching TRBD1. The CDR3 sequence is 14 residues long. V gave up 6 bases and J gave up 0 bases; unmatched junction bases: 3. Looked up from germline, CDR1 is SNHLY and CDR2 is FYNNEI. The CDR3 region has the DNA TGTGCCAGCAGCTACAGGGGGATGAACACTGAAGCTTTCTTT. Residues: CASSYRGMNTEAFF.

In its sample, this clone was seen a few times. The chain has TRBV4-3 and TRBJ2-3; 7 bases are a match to TRBD2. In germline, CDR1 is LGHNA, CDR2 YSLEER. The CDR3 length is 14 residues. V trimming: 0 bases; J trimming: 8 bases; junction bases outside the gene matches: 5. This CDR3 is CASSQDRAGATQYF. For the CDR3, the DNA is TGCGCCAGCAGCCAAGATCGGGCGGGAGCTACGCAGTATTTT.

The J gene is TRBJ2-2, the V gene TRBV30; a weak D match, TRBD2 (7 bases). Deletions cut 4 bases from V and 6 bases from J, with 15 bases between. Germline CDR1 reads GTSNPN; CDR2 reads SVGIG (reference sequence). This CDR3 is built from 14 residues. The CDR3, as DNA: TGTGCCTGGATGGTGACGGGGGGCCCCGGGGAGCTGTTTTTT. Amino acid sequence: CAWMVTGGPGELFF.

The J gene is TRBJ2-1, the V gene TRBV4-3, with TRBD2 matching 11 bases. V was clipped by 0 bases and J by 5 bases; unmatched bases: 6. Germline CDR1 is LGHNA and CDR2 is YSLEER. The CDR3 runs to 17 residues. In nucleotides, the CDR3 is TGCGCCAGCAGCCAAGATCCAACTAGCGGGAGTAACAATGAGCAGTTCTTC. It encodes CASSQDPTSGSNNEQFF.

Points on this clone: The junction shows a germline mismatch at one end, possibly a read error. Additional DNA sequences in this sample encode the identical CDR3. The chain links TRBV28 to TRBJ2-7; the match to TRBD1 covers 10 bases. This CDR3 contains 15 residues. Germline CDR1 reads MDHEN; CDR2 reads SYDVKM. The CDR3 coding sequence is TGCGCCAGCAGTTTAGCGACAGGGGGCCAAAACGAGCAGTACTTC. Encoded protein: CASSLATGGQNEQYF.

The V and J genes are TRBV7-2 and TRBJ2-5, with a weak D call TRBD1 (6 bases). V lost 4 bases and J lost 5, with 14 bases in between. The CDR3 spans 14 residues. Germline V gene data show CDR1 as SGHTA and CDR2 as FQGNSA. CDR3 protein: CASSSTRQVETQYF. CDR3 in DNA: TGTGCCAGCAGCTCGACCAGACAGGTCGAGACCCAGTACTTC.

The chain is built from TRBV7-3 and TRBJ1-1, with 7 bases matching TRBD1. Germline CDR1 SGHTA, CDR2 FQGTGA. This CDR3 spans 15 amino acids. The V segment lost 4 bases and the J segment 4 bases; nucleotides outside the gene matches: 9. The CDR3 region is CASSSAGDSGTEAFF. The CDR3 nucleotides read TGTGCCAGCAGCTCAGCTGGGGACAGCGGCACTGAAGCTTTCTTT.

This clone was counted only a few times. The rearrangement uses TRBV4-2 and TRBJ2-3; D may be TRBD2 (6 bases). In germline, CDR1 is LGHNA, CDR2 YNFKEQ. The CDR3 has 15 amino acids. Trimming stripped 1 base from V and 4 bases from J, with 12 bases between. In DNA, the CDR3 is TGTGCCAGCAGCCAAGTATTCGGGGGACCAGATACGCAGTATTTT. It specifies CASSQVFGGPDTQYF.

The chain uses TRBV7-2 and TRBJ2-7; TRBD2 aligns across 7 bases. This CDR3 is 14 amino acids long. The junction had 10 bases not matched to a gene; V was cut back by 5 bases and J by 6 bases. Germline V gene sequence: CDR1 SGHTA, CDR2 FQGNSA. CDR3: CASSTVAGDPEQYF. The CDR3 nucleotides are TGTGCCAGCAGCACCGTGGCGGGAGACCCCGAGCAGTACTTC.

This clone was seen more than once but under ten times. The CDR3 DNA reads as TGTGCCTGGAGGAGAGGGAACTATGGCTACACCTTC. Translated, it gives CAWRRGNYGYTF. The chain combines TRBV30 with TRBJ1-2; D not certain. Germline lookup yields CDR1 GTSNPN and CDR2 SVGIG (reference sequence). The CDR3 contains 12 residues. V was shortened by 3 bases and J by 2 bases, with 7 bases between the two germline ends.

This clone was picked up a small number of times. The chain has TRBV9 and TRBJ2-2; D is uncertain. Trimming shortened V by 4 bases and J by 4 bases, and 11 bases separated the two germline ends. Germline V gives CDR1 SGDLS, CDR2 YYNGEE. CDR3 length: 14 residues. The CDR3 bases are TGTGCCAGCAGCTCCGACATTCTCACCGGGGAGCTGTTTTTT. It specifies CASSSDILTGELFF.

The chain employs TRBV6-1 and TRBJ2-3, with 9 positions matching TRBD2. The CDR3 length is 13 residues. Germline V gene lookup returns CDR1 MNHNS and CDR2 SASEGT. The ends lost 6 bases at V and 4 bases at J; junction bases unmatched: 2. CDR3 amino acids: CASRRLAADTQYF. As DNA, the CDR3 is TGTGCCAGCAGGCGACTAGCGGCAGATACGCAGTATTTT.

This sequence joins TRBV9 and TRBJ2-3; 9 nucleotides agree with TRBD1. This CDR3 is 14 amino acids long. Trimming cost V 2 bases and J 8 bases; bases outside gene matches: 6. Germline V lookup: CDR1 SGDLS, CDR2 YYNGEE. CDR3 protein: CASSVGQGYSTQYF. The CDR3 nucleotides are TGTGCCAGCAGCGTGGGACAGGGTTATAGTACGCAGTATTTT.

This clone was seen only once. The V call is TRBV5-1, the J call TRBJ2-7; 12 bases are a match to TRBD2. J lost 2 bases, V lost 5 bases, and 11 bases had no gene match. The CDR3 is 17 amino acids. Germline V CDR1 and CDR2: SGHRS, YFSETQ. This chain's CDR3 is CASRDHRLAGVAYEQYF. The CDR3 region has the DNA TGCGCCAGCAGGGACCACCGACTAGCGGGAGTTGCCTACGAGCAGTACTTC.

The chain uses TRBV14 and TRBJ1-2; D is unclear. The CDR3 covers 13 residues. Germline loops: CDR1 SGHDN, CDR2 FVKESK. Trimming removed 0 bases at V and 5 bases at J, with 7 bases between. CDR3 bases: TGTGCCAGCAGCCAAGATGGTCAGTATGGCTACACCTTC. Protein product: CASSQDGQYGYTF.